This T cell receptor beta chain stems from a study of graft-versus-host responses after intestinal transplantation (dated by TCRdb to the early 2020s). Broadly, across the study: The transplants that recipients got were multivisceral, liver-intestinal, or isolated intestinal. Instead of going to the commercial service, samples from a few later patients were sequenced in-house on an Illumina MiSeq and processed with MiXCR. Alloreactive clones were identified by sequencing pre-transplant mixed lymphocyte reaction products and comparing them with unstimulated pre-transplant donor and recipient T cells. After intestinal transplantation, graft-versus-host and host-versus-graft alloreactive T cell clones in the graft, circulation and bone marrow were tracked using bulk TCR-beta CDR3 sequencing. All recipients received anti-thymocyte globulin induction followed by maintenance tacrolimus and steroids for around three years. Donor T cell macrochimerism was defined as a peak of at least 4% donor T cells among recipient peripheral blood mononuclear cells. The cohort enrolled under 25 intestinal transplant recipients including one retransplant, and a few patients lacking pretransplant specimens were excluded. Overall study outcomes, separate from this receptor: The conclusions were limited by the relatively low number and heterogeneity of the intestinal transplant patients. Peak levels of circulating GvH clones were associated with declines in HvG clones early after transplant. GvH clones were detected in recipient bone marrow, and some of these GvH clones were observed earlier in ileal mucosa or blood, consistent with an intestinal mucosal origin. In patients with donor T cell macrochimerism, the allografts had high GvH to HvG T cell clonal ratios.

As concerns this clone: Its antigen is still unknown. It has no much larger one-base neighbor in the sample; base qualities were not kept.

The time point label, read with the paper, signifies: cells obtained before transplantation from donor or recipient. CD3+CD4+ and CD3+CD8+ populations were FACS-sorted from unstimulated pre-transplant donor and recipient cells taken from spleen or lymph nodes. V gives up 1 base and J gives up 10 bases, and the segment between their germline ends measures 13 bases. Per the germline V gene, MDHEN is the CDR1 and SYDVKM is the CDR2. The CDR3, cysteine through phenylalanine, is 13 amino acids long. CDR3 DNA only is kept here, 39 bases in frame from base 1. The library was generated by the immunoSEQ multiplex PCR assay. For most patients, genomic DNA was isolated with the Qiagen DNeasy Blood and Tissue Kit and shipped frozen to Adaptive Biotechnologies for TCR sequencing. For most patients, genomic DNA was subjected to high-throughput TCR-beta CDR3 sequencing by Adaptive Biotechnologies. The original methods were these. TCR sequencing data were retrieved from Adaptive's ImmunoSEQ software for 18 patients, whereas a few other patients were processed with MiXCR and VDJtools. To correct CD4 versus CD8 sorting errors, any sequence found in both subsets at a frequency ratio below 5:1 was removed. CDR3 nucleotide sequences shared by donor and recipient were removed because the origin of these sequences could not be assigned. At least 2-fold expansion over unstimulated cells and a minimum CFSE-low frequency of 0.002% (template counts) or 0.001% (read counts) were required for clones to be classified as alloreactive. Clones detected in sequenced pre-transplant spleen, lymph node, or MLR CFSE-low populations of the donor or recipient were defined as mappable. The cumulative frequency of alloreactive clones was calculated as a percentage of all sequences, weighted by copy number. As stored in TCRdb, this immuneACCESS dataset retains in-frame rearrangements with V and J assigned. A fraction of the clones does not appear; measured against another copy, unresolved V genes explain less than half of the discrepancy, and the remainder lacks a known reason. From that table come the V and J calls and clone size; the DNA was used to work out D and trimming. For this sample the table gives roughly 93,000 clones, of which over 80% were detected only once. The top ten clonotypes cover approximately 0.5% of the sample.

The specimen comprised unstimulated CD8+ T cells sorted from spleen or lymph node cells, sampled before intestinal transplant. The sequence joins TRBV28 to TRBJ1-2; the D region possibly corresponds to TRBD1 (5 bases align). This TCR derives from a human donor who received an intestinal transplant. The nucleotide sequence is TGTGCCAGCAGTTTATTACGGGGGTCGGACTACACCTTC. Translated, this is CASSLLRGSDYTF.